This T cell receptor (beta chain) derives from a study of T cell responses to AZD1222 COVID-19 vaccine (dated by TCRdb to the early 2020s). Concerning the study at large: Because spike-specific TCR depth and breadth did not differ between the two schedules, AZD1222 recipients who got a second dose at roughly 4 weeks were pooled with those who got a second dose at roughly 12 weeks. Enrollment into the trials was organized by age into subgroups of 18-55, 56-69 and 70-plus years, and those subgroups contained roughly 160, 29 and 62 TCR-sequenced participants, respectively. A total of more than 230 trial participants underwent TCR sequencing, of whom roughly 210 had received two doses of AZD1222 and about 25 had received two doses of the MenACWY control vaccine.

This specimen's time point label, per the study, means: baseline before first vaccination. Vaccinee samples were obtained from the UK trials COV001 and COV002, which included a single-blind randomized controlled phase 2/3 trial of AZD1222 (ChAdOx1 nCoV-19) in healthy adults. For TCRbeta chain sequencing, PBMC samples from trial participants were taken at day 0 and at day 28 after the second dose. The CDR3 regions of human TCRbeta chains were analyzed by immunosequencing. In the source study's methods: Repertoire TCRs were matched against a reference library of SARS-CoV-2-specific TCRs generated with the MIRA antigen-specificity platform. Breadth was defined as the fraction of unique TCRs that were SARS-CoV-2-associated, and depth was defined as the fraction of total T cells that were SARS-CoV-2-associated. Using the MIRA data, every spike-specific TCR was mapped to the spike region that the TCR reacted to and assigned to either a CD4 or a CD8 class. Log10-transformed breadth and depth values were compared by one-way ANOVA with Sidak's multiple comparisons tests. Drawn from immuneACCESS, this table holds only the in-frame rearrangements with V and J called that TCRdb kept. Clones are partly lost; checked studies trace under half to an unresolved V gene and leave the rest unexplained. V and J calls and clone size follow that table, whereas D and trimming were derived from the DNA. Within this sample are about 150,000 clones, with 80% to 95% of them counted one time only. 1.6% of the sample belongs to the ten largest clones.

Only a few counts were recorded for this clone. Its binding antigen is unknown. Within one base of it there is no much larger clone, and no base qualities were kept. The study at large found these results: Because no samples from the day 14 peak response were available, repertoires could be characterized only after the peak T cell response. Epitopes outside the regions mutated in the B.1.351 and B.1.1.7 variants were reportedly recognized by nearly half of the unique spike-specific TCRs. Conclusions about previously exposed vaccinees were limited because only 6 or 7 AZD1222 recipients were SARS-CoV-2 seropositive at baseline. Participants were mostly white British, with more females than males. The authors suggested clonal diversity may have been underestimated. In the small 56-69-year group, the increase in depth fell short of significance, most likely because of low power. Spike-specific TCR breadth and depth rose significantly after two AZD1222 doses compared with day 0 and with MenACWY recipients. The whole spike protein was spanned by vaccine-associated CD4 TCRs, and dominant responses were seen in regions 160-218 and 743-854.

The germline V gene provides CDR1 SGHDN and CDR2 FVKESK. There are 16 amino acids in the CDR3, from cysteine to phenylalanine inclusive. Only the CDR3 DNA is retained, 48 bases long and in frame from the first base. The junction shows trimming of 4 bases on V and 0 bases on J, and the gene matches do not reach 5 bases of it. The rearranged segments are TRBV14 and TRBJ1-1; 10 central bases correspond to TRBD1. This clonotype originated in an adult in good health. The sample consisted of peripheral blood, taken on day 0 of AZD1222 vaccination. The nucleotide sequence reads as follows: TGTGCCAGCAGCCCCGGGACAGGGGTAATGAACACTGAAGCTTTCTTT. This is translated as CASSPGTGVMNTEAFF.